The present T cell receptor beta chain was sequenced within a study of blood T cell repertoires in COVID-19. Whole-study context: The United States, Italy and Spain provided the acute and convalescent COVID-19 samples.

This CDR3 spans 12 amino acids. V lost 5 bases to trimming and J lost 0 bases, with 6 bases between them. Germline V gene sequence: CDR1 SGHRS, CDR2 YFSETQ. In the study's own analysis: Quantification of nucleated cells was approximated via reference gene primer amplification. Profiling relied on immunoSEQ multiplex PCR, and the TCRdb table lists in-frame clones only, not all of them. V and J calls and clone size are as listed in that table; D and trimming were resolved from the DNA. Of 95,000 to 100,000 clones in the sample, 80% to 90% are singletons; the top ten hold 11%. Sequenced material: peripheral blood. This TCR derives from a woman in her 30s with acute or convalescent COVID-19. The V and J genes are TRBV5-1 and TRBJ2-7, with D hard to call. The CDR3 loop reads CASRRSSYEQYF. In nucleotides, the CDR3 is TGCGCCAGCAGACGGAGCTCCTACGAGCAGTACTTC.